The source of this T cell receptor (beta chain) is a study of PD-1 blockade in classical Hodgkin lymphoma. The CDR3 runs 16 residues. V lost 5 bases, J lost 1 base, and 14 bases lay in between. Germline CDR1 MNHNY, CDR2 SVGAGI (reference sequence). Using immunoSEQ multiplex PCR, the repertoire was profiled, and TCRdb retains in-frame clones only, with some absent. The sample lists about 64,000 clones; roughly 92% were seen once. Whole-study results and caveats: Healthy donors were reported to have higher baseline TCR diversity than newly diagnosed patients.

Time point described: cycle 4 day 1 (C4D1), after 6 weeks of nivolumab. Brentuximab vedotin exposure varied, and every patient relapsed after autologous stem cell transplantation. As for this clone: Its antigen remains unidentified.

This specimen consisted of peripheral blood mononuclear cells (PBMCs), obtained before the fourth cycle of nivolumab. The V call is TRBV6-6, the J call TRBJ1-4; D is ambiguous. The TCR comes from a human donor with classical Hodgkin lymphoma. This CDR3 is CASSRRREITNEKLFF. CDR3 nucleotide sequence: TGTGCCAGCAGTCGGCGACGGGAGATAACTAATGAAAAACTGTTTTTT.